This T cell receptor beta chain comes out of a study of beta chain features in type 1 diabetes. Whole-study findings and limits: Among patients with Type 1 diabetes, TCRB CDR3s were moderately but significantly shorter in every one of the four CD4+ subsets.

The CDR3 contains 18 residues. CDR1 is MNHEY and CDR2 is SMNVEV in the germline V gene (reference sequence). The ends lost 3 bases at V and 0 bases at J; junction bases unmatched: 9. This clone came up a few times. The target antigen is unknown. Of the isolated RNA, all was reverse transcribed, and so the sequenced material was expressed TCRB transcripts. Assay used: immunoSEQ multiplex PCR; TCRdb lists only in-frame clones, some missing. This table has roughly 610,000 clones, 15% appearing once. V gene TRBV27 combines with J gene TRBJ2-3, with 10 bases lining up with TRBD2. The clonotype was recovered from a man between 18 and 35 years old in good health. Sequencing was carried out using naive CD4+ T cells from blood. The CDR3 spells CASSFRLAGVSSTDTQYF. The CDR3 region has the DNA TGTGCCAGCAGTTTTCGGCTAGCGGGGGTTTCTAGCACAGATACGCAGTATTTT.